The present T cell receptor (beta chain) was sequenced within a study of cytomegalovirus exposure and HLA in healthy donors. The germline CDR1 and CDR2 sequences are SGHNT and YENEEA. This CDR3 has 13 residues. Trimming cost V 6 bases and J 4 bases, with 12 bases left between them. With 60 Vbeta and 13 Jbeta primers, the PCR was carried out. Some clones are missing from TCRdb's copy, which holds only in-frame ones; the method was immunoSEQ multiplex PCR. This table has 98,000 or so clones, around three quarters appearing once. The chain has TRBV11-3 and TRBJ1-1; D gene ambiguous. Material for sequencing was PBMCs. This clonotype was sampled from a woman aged 18-30 years in good health and CMV-seropositive. For the CDR3, the DNA is TGTGCCAGCAGTCCGGACTGGGGCACTGAAGCTTTCTTT. This encodes CASSPDWGTEAFF.